Described below is a single TCR beta chain sequence and its context. Its cognate antigen is unknown. TCRdb's copy holds only in-frame clones and misses some; the assay was immunoSEQ multiplex PCR. The sample records tens of thousands of clones, over 80% being singletons. The CDR3 loop spans 14 amino acids. Per germline, CDR1 SQVTM and CDR2 ANQGSEA. The V end lost 5 bases, the J end lost 7 bases, and 20 bases lay between the germline ends. The data derive from a study of a mutant IDH1 vaccine in newly diagnosed glioma. Study in general: Eight vaccine doses were administered to patients at weeks 1, 3, 5, 7, 11, 15, 19 and 23.

The time point: week 23, last vaccination. Alongside topical imiquimod, each dose of vaccine comprised 300 ug of mutant IDH1 20-mer peptide. The sample here was PBMCs, taken from a glioma patient whose treatment included an IDH1 peptide vaccine. The V and J genes are TRBV29-1 and TRBJ1-1, with D possibly being TRBD1 (5 bases). The clonotype originates from a woman aged 18-35 years with glioma. Written as DNA, the CDR3 is TGCAGCGTTCCCTCGGTAAGGGGATTCGGTGAAGCTTTCTTT. As protein: CSVPSVRGFGEAFF.